The 17 T cell receptor beta chains below all came from one sample that was sequenced in a study of cytomegalovirus exposure and HLA in healthy donors. The primer mix had 60 Vbeta and 13 Jbeta primers. Sequencing was performed with immunoSEQ multiplex PCR; in TCRdb, only in-frame clones are kept and a portion is missing. Altogether 100,000 to 150,000 clones are present, approximately 82% being singletons, with the ten largest covering 2.5% to 3.5%. Sequenced sample: PBMCs. The source of these receptors is a boy between 2 and 10 years old in good health and CMV-seronegative.

Remarks on this clone: One end of the junction does not line up with germline, which may come from a read error. Additional DNA sequences in this sample encode the identical CDR3. This chain uses TRBV18 with TRBJ1-1; 7 bases align to TRBD1. The CDR3 length is 14 residues. Germline CDR1 KGHSH, CDR2 LQKENI. The CDR3 DNA reads TGTGCCAGCTCGCCACAGGGGATGAACACTGAAGCTTTCTTT. Encoded protein: CASSPQGMNTEAFF.

As to this clone: Other nucleotide sequences from this sample produce the same CDR3. The chain carries TRBV9 and TRBJ1-1, with 8 bases matching TRBD1. The trim removed 7 bases at V and 4 bases at J, leaving 18 bases unmatched. CDR1 SGDLS and CDR2 YYNGEE come from the germline V gene. The CDR3 is 17 residues long. As DNA, the CDR3 is TGTGCCAGCGGCGCCCCCGTCTCACAGGGGGTGATCACTGAAGCTTTCTTT. Protein: CASGAPVSQGVITEAFF.

The gene calls are TRBV4-3 and TRBJ2-6, with a possible D match to TRBD1 (5 bases). This CDR3 contains 17 residues. Germline V CDR1 and CDR2: LGHNA, YSLEER. V lost 0 bases to trimming and J lost 4 bases, with 13 bases between them. This chain's CDR3 is CASSQEVQGNGANVLTF. CDR3 DNA sequence: TGCGCCAGCAGCCAAGAAGTTCAGGGTAACGGGGCCAACGTCCTGACTTTC.

The chain links TRBV9 to TRBJ2-5, with D possibly TRBD2 on 5 matching bases. The V end was cut by 4 bases, the J end by 2 bases, with 12 bases between. Germline loops: CDR1 SGDLS, CDR2 YYNGEE. The CDR3 runs 14 residues. CDR3 sequence (DNA): TGTGCCAGCAGCCGGGAAATACTACAAGAGACCCAGTACTTC. Translation gives CASSREILQETQYF.

This rearrangement joins TRBV2 to TRBJ2-1; 7 nucleotides line up with TRBD2. Germline CDR1 reads SNHLY; CDR2 reads FYNNEI. The CDR3 contains 16 residues. The CDR3 reads CAAALLAVYSYNEQFF. In nucleotides, the CDR3 is TGTGCAGCGGCCCTCCTAGCGGTTTACTCCTACAATGAGCAGTTCTTC.

V usage is TRBV12-2 and J usage is TRBJ1-1. TRBV12-2 is labeled a pseudogene. The CDR3 has 17 amino acids. The CDR3 bases are TGTGCAAGTCGCTTAGCGCCAGGACTAATAATGAACACTGAAGCTTTCTTT. As protein: CASRLAPGLIMNTEAFF.

The chain has TRBV19 and TRBJ1-5, with 7 nucleotides matching TRBD1. Germline V lookup: CDR1 LNHDA, CDR2 SQIVND (reference sequence). V trimming: 6 bases; J trimming: 1 base; junction bases outside the gene matches: 6. This CDR3 region has 15 residues. The CDR3 here is CASRPWDSSNQPQHF. The CDR3 nucleotides are TGTGCCAGTAGACCCTGGGACAGCAGCAATCAGCCCCAGCATTTT.

This clone came up once. The rearrangement uses TRBV30 and TRBJ2-1; D possibly corresponds to TRBD2 (6 bases). The CDR3 covers 16 residues. V shed 5 bases and J shed 0 bases, with 17 bases lying between them. Germline V gene lookup returns CDR1 GTSNPN and CDR2 SVGIG (reference sequence). The CDR3 nucleotides read TGTGCCTGGGTGGGAGGACTCCTAAGCTCCTACAATGAGCAGTTCTTC. This gives the protein CAWVGGLLSSYNEQFF.

In the case of this clone: The identical CDR3 is also encoded by other nucleotide sequences in the sample. The chain employs TRBV9 and TRBJ1-2; D possibly corresponds to TRBD1 (5 bases). Trimming took off 0 bases at V and 1 base at J, with 10 bases between the two ends. The CDR3 is 15 residues long. From germline, CDR1 is SGDLS and CDR2 YYNGEE. CDR3 amino acids: CASSVEGWGNYGYTF. DNA for the CDR3: TGTGCCAGCAGCGTAGAGGGGTGGGGTAACTATGGCTACACCTTC.

The chain carries TRBV5-1 and TRBJ1-1; possible D gene TRBD1, 5 bases. This CDR3 has 14 residues. The V gene's germline CDR1 is SGHRS and CDR2 YFSETQ. Deletions cut 0 bases from V and 4 bases from J, with 10 bases between. The CDR3 loop is CASSLASGGTEAFF. The CDR3 nucleotides are TGCGCCAGCAGCTTGGCGAGCGGGGGCACTGAAGCTTTCTTT.

The rearrangement joins TRBV4-2 to TRBJ2-1; the match to TRBD2 covers 12 bases. Germline V gene data show CDR1 as LGHNA and CDR2 as YNFKEQ. After removal of 3 bases from V and 7 bases from J, the junction contained 7 bases not matched to a gene. The CDR3 runs to 16 residues. CDR3: CASSHSTSGGKNEQFF. The CDR3 DNA reads as TGTGCCAGCAGCCACTCTACTAGCGGGGGGAAGAATGAGCAGTTCTTC.

This clone was detected once. The CDR3 is CASSQERVRGHTIYF. Written as DNA, the CDR3 is TGCGCCAGCAGCCAAGAAAGAGTCAGGGGCCACACCATATATTTT. The chain is built from TRBV4-3 and TRBJ1-3, with a possible D match to TRBD1 (6 bases). This CDR3 region has 15 residues. The V gene's germline CDR1 is LGHNA and CDR2 YSLEER. Trimming stripped 0 bases from V and 8 bases from J, with 14 bases between.

This clone has only a few counts. The chain recombines TRBV5-8 with TRBJ1-1; tentative D call: TRBD1 (6 bases). This CDR3 is built from 15 residues. Trimming cost V 3 bases and J 2 bases, with 14 bases left between them. Germline V CDR1 and CDR2: SGHTS, YDEGEE. CDR3 protein: CASSSRATGNTEAFF. CDR3 bases: TGTGCCAGCAGCTCGAGGGCGACAGGAAACACTGAAGCTTTCTTT.

V and J are TRBV9 and TRBJ2-3; a weak D match, TRBD2 (6 bases). Between the trimmed V and J ends, which lost 0 bases and 2 bases, there was a span of 16 bases. This CDR3 is built from 17 residues. Per germline, CDR1 SGDLS and CDR2 YYNGEE. DNA of the CDR3: TGTGCCAGCAGCGTAGTCGGGGCGGGAAGAAACACAGATACGCAGTATTTT. Amino acid sequence: CASSVVGAGRNTDTQYF.

The genes are TRBV14 and TRBJ2-5; 7 nucleotides line up with TRBD2. Trimming cost V 4 bases and J 5 bases; bases outside gene matches: 7. The CDR3 is made up of 14 amino acids. Germline loops: CDR1 SGHDN, CDR2 FVKESK. The CDR3 DNA is TGTGCCAGCAGCCGCCGGGGGGAATCGGAGACCCAGTACTTC. It encodes CASSRRGESETQYF. The variable domain in full, completed from reference TRBV14 and TRBJ2-5, reads EAGVTQFPSHSVIEKGQTVTLRCDPISGHDNLYWYRRVMGKEIKFLLHFVKESKQDESGMPNNRFLAERTGGTYSTLKVQPAELEDSGVYFCASSRRGESETQYFGPGTRLLVL.

The CDR3 loop is CASSEAQENTEAFF. For the CDR3, the DNA is TGTGCCAGCAGTGAAGCCCAGGAGAACACTGAAGCTTTCTTT. The chain couples TRBV6-1 to TRBJ1-1; D gene ambiguous. This CDR3 has 14 amino acids. Trimming took off 0 bases at V and 1 base at J, with 6 bases between the two ends. Looked up from germline, CDR1 is MNHNS and CDR2 is SASEGT.

This clone was detected once. V gene TRBV5-1 combines with J gene TRBJ2-3; the match to TRBD2 covers 12 bases. The CDR3 contains 14 residues. After removal of 7 bases from V and 2 bases from J, the junction contained 2 bases not matched to a gene. Germline V gives CDR1 SGHRS, CDR2 YFSETQ. In DNA form, the CDR3 reads TGCGCCAGCGGACTAGCGGGGATCACAGATACGCAGTATTTT. Its protein product is CASGLAGITDTQYF.